This T cell receptor beta chain was sequenced in a study of cytomegalovirus exposure and HLA in healthy donors. As for the study in general: A subsequent analysis reported that the 120 validation repertoires were produced on the same platform that had also been used for the 666 first-cohort repertoires.

About this clone itself: Its target is not known.

Study outcomes and limitations: A list of around 160 TCR beta chains associated with cytomegalovirus was given. For most TCR sequences rarity was the rule, although some public TCRs occurred in many donors. Reported performance of the classifier showed diagnosis of cytomegalovirus status with high specificity and sensitivity.

The CDR3 extends over 13 amino acids. Germline loops: CDR1 SQVTM, CDR2 ANQGSEA. The V end lost 0 bases, the J end lost 3 bases, and 8 bases lay between the germline ends. Method: immunoSEQ multiplex PCR; TCRdb's copy keeps in-frame clones and lacks some. The data hold around 150,000 clones, with 65% to 90% observed a single time. V and J are TRBV29-1 and TRBJ1-2; D remains ambiguous. Material: PBMCs. This sequence originates from a woman younger than 30 in good health and CMV-seronegative. CDR3 nucleotide sequence: TGCAGCGTTGAAGACAGGCCCTACTATGGCTACACCTTC. Residues: CSVEDRPYYGYTF.